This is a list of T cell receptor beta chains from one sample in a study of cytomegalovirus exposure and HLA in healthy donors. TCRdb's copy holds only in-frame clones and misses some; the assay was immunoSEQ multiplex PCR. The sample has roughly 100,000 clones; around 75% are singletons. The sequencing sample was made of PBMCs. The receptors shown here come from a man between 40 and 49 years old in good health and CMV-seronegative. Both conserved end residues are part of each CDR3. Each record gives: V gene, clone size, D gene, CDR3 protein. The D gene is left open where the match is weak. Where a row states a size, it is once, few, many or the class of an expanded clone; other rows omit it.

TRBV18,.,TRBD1,CASSHPGGLNTEAFF
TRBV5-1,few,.,CASSSAGWSGAEAFF
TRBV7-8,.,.,CASSLASGGNTEAFF
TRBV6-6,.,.,CASSDGTWGEQYF
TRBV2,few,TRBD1,CASSESKETGDYGYTF
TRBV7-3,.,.,CASSLTPGNNEQFF
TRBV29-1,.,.,CSVVRKLNTEAFF
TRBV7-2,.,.,CASSFGTARGYTF
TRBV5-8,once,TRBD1,CASSVRDRGYEQYF
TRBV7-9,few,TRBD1,CASSAQPGQNNSPLHF
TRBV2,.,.,CASSELLLAPSSYNEQFF
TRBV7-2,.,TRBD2,CASTLGLAGGQNEQFF
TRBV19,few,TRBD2,CASTHGGAGANVLTF
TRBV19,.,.,CASSRQYQETQYF
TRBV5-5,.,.,CASSLEQRGTDTQYF
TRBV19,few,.,CASAQGTEAFF
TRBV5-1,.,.,CASSADGLEGNTIYF
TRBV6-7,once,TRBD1,CASSSPGTGSSYEQYF
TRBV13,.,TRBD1,CASSLRDRGQETQYF
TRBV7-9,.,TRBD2,CASSRESSGLAGYSYEQYF
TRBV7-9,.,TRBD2,CASSPQGLAGADTQYF
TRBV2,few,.,CASRVEGTNTGELFF
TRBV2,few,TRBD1,CASSVRDRGPGELFF